This T cell receptor (beta chain) is drawn from a study of T-cell reconstitution after alpha-beta-depleted transplantation in children (dated by TCRdb to the mid-2010s). Broadly, across the study: Using TCR repertoire profiling, the study quantitatively followed how T-cell immune reconstitution unfolded in children after TCRalphabeta/CD19-depleted allogeneic hematopoietic cell transplantation. General findings and caveats noted by the study authors: The high TCRbeta diversity at day 60 in some patients was ascribed to recipient T cells and intrathymic progenitors that had survived conditioning. Apparently early alphabetaT-cell count recovery about two months after transplant reportedly relied on only several hundred rapidly expanded clones derived from non-depleted graft cells. Over the following months the frequencies of hyperexpanded clones went down, and after one year T-cell counts and TCRbeta diversity were mostly credited to newly produced T cells.

Spanning cysteine to phenylalanine, the CDR3 consists of 16 amino acids. The kept DNA is CDR3 alone, 48 bases in frame from the first base. The germline V gene supplies CDR1 MNHEY and CDR2 SVGEGT. V is shortened by 3 bases, J by 2 bases, and the region joining them spans 13 bases. The library was made by PCR. TCRdb lists the instrument as Illumina HiSeq 2500. To normalize quantification of the TCRbeta repertoire, the TCR libraries were built with molecular barcoding that relied on unique molecular identifiers. TCRdb applied fastp at Q25 and MiXCR to the public reads, then kept only in-frame beta chains. Identical CDR3 proteins give one entry, which carries the most common genes and DNA. The sample has 200,000 to 250,000 distinct CDR3 sequences on record, about 8.7% of them singletons. 35% to 45% of the sample is held by the ten biggest clonotypes. What the treatment or condition label conveys for this sample: allogeneic hematopoietic cell transplantation with graft depleted of TCRalphabeta T cells and CD19 B cells. The transplant recipients were children given TCRalphabeta/CD19-depleted allogeneic hematopoietic cell grafts.

The sample holds many counts of this clonotype. Its antigen remains undetermined. Per-base quality was not reported, and no clone a single base away is much larger than it. The sample consisted of PBMCs, mostly from graft donor cells, taken 360 days after TCRalphabeta/CD19-depleted stem cell transplant. The TCR was taken from a male patient aged 2 to 9 who had a stem cell transplant for acute myeloid leukemia, so the T cells may come from the graft donor. Here the chain combines TRBV6-2 or TRBV6-3 and TRBJ2-2; TRBD1 could be the D gene, as 5 bases match. In nucleotides, the sequence is TGTGCCAGCAGTTATAGCAGACGGACAAACACCGGGGAGCTGTTTTTT. This gives the protein CASSYSRRTNTGELFF.